This TCR beta chain stems from a study of T cell repertoires in cytomegalovirus infection. About the research overall: Both CMV infection and a matching HLA type were indicated by public TCR beta signatures. Overall study results and limits: Clonotype analysis showed dominance of the ex vivo response by HLA-C-restricted CMV-specific TCR beta clonotypes.

With 2 bases removed from V and 8 bases from J, the gap between germline ends came to 10 bases. Germline assignment: CDR1 SGHNT and CDR2 YENEEA. CDR3 size: 13 residues. At least ten counts were recorded for this clonotype. Antigen unknown. In TCRdb, the reads were re-called with MiXCR into one record per CDR3 protein. Of roughly 200,000 distinct CDR3 sequences listed, about 17% are singletons. Sample: CD8+ T cells from PBMCs. This TCR was recovered from a human donor in good health (CMV status not recorded). Some clones in this sample may be carry-over from other donors' samples. The V and J genes are TRBV11-3 and TRBJ2-1, with D possibly matching TRBD1 (6 bases). The CDR3 loop reads CASSLTGMDEQFF. As DNA, the CDR3 is TGTGCCAGCAGCTTAACAGGGATGGATGAGCAGTTCTTC.